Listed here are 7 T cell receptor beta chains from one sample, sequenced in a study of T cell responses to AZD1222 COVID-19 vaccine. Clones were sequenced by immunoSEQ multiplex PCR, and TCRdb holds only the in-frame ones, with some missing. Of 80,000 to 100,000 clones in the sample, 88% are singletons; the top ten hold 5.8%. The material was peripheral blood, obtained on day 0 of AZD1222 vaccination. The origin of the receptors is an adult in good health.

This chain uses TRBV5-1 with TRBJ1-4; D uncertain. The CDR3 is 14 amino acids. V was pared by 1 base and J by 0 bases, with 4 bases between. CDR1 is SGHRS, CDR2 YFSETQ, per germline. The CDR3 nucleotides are TGCGCCAGCAGCTTGACTGCAACTAATGAAAAACTGTTTTTT. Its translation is CASSLTATNEKLFF.

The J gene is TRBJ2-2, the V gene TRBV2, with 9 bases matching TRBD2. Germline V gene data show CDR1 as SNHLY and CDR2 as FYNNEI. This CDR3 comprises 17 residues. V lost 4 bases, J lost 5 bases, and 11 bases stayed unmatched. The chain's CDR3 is CASSGTSIAGGTGELFF. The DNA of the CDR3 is TGTGCCAGCAGTGGGACAAGCATTGCGGGAGGGACCGGGGAGCTGTTTTTT.

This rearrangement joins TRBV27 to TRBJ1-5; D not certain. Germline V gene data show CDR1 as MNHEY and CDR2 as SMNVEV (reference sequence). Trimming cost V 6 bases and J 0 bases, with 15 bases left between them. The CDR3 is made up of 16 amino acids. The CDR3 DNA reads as TGTGCCAGCAGATACACGGGAGGTTATAGCAATCAGCCCCAGCATTTT. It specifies CASRYTGGYSNQPQHF.

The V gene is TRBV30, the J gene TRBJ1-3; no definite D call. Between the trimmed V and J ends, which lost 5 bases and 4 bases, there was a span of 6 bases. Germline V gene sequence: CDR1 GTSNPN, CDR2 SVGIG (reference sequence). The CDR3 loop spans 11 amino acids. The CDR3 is CAWPHGNTIYF. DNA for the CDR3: TGTGCCTGGCCGCACGGAAACACCATATATTTT.

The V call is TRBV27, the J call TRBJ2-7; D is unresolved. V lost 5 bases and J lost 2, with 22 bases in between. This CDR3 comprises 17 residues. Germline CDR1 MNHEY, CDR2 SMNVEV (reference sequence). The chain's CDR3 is CASSGQLDGLFTYEQYF. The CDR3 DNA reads TGTGCCAGCAGTGGTCAGCTGGACGGGCTGTTTACCTACGAGCAGTACTTC.

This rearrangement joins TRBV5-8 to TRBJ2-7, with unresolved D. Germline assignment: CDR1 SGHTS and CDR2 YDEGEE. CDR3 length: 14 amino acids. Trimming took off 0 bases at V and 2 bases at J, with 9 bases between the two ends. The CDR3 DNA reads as TGTGCCAGCAGCTTGGGCACCGATCCCTACGAGCAGTACTTC. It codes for CASSLGTDPYEQYF.

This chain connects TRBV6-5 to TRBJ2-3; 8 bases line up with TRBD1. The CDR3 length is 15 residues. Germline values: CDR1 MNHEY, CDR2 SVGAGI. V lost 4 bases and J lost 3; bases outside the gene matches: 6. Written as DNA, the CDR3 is TGTGCCAGCAGTTCATCAGGGGGCTTGACAGATACGCAGTATTTT. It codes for CASSSSGGLTDTQYF.